A single sample gave rise to the 25 T cell receptor beta chains below, sequenced in a study of T cell responses to AZD1222 COVID-19 vaccine. Data came from immunoSEQ multiplex PCR; TCRdb stores just in-frame clones and leaves some out. The repertoire holds tens of thousands of clones, with around 90% as singletons. The material was peripheral blood, obtained on day 0 of MenACWY control vaccination. All receptors come from an adult in good health.

The chain is built from TRBV4-2 and TRBJ1-2; D call uncertain. Trimming cost V 0 bases and J 4 bases, with 18 bases left between them. The CDR3 runs to 17 residues. In germline, CDR1 is LGHNA, CDR2 YNFKEQ. CDR3 sequence reads: CASSQDGEAGNFYGYTF. For the CDR3, the DNA is TGTGCCAGCAGCCAAGATGGCGAGGCAGGAAACTTCTATGGCTACACCTTC.

This sequence joins TRBV4-2 and TRBJ2-5, with TRBD2 identical over 7 bases. J lost 5 bases, V lost 4 bases, and 10 bases had no gene match. Germline V lookup: CDR1 LGHNA, CDR2 YNFKEQ. CDR3 length equals 15 residues. The CDR3 bases are TGTGCCAGCAGCCCCTCGGCGGGGGATAGCGAGACCCAGTACTTC. Translating gives CASSPSAGDSETQYF.

The rearrangement uses TRBV19 and TRBJ2-7; perhaps TRBD2 as D (5 bases). The CDR3 is 13 amino acids. The V gene's germline CDR1 is LNHDA and CDR2 SQIVND (reference sequence). Trimming took off 5 bases at V and 3 bases at J, with 11 bases between the two ends. CDR3 in DNA: TGTGCCAGTAGTGGCGGGCCCGACTACGAGCAGTACTTC. Amino acid sequence: CASSGGPDYEQYF.

V and J are TRBV10-2 and TRBJ1-4; D ambiguous. Germline V CDR1 and CDR2: WSHSY, SAAADI. This CDR3 spans 14 amino acids. V shed 2 bases and J shed 4 bases, with 8 bases lying between them. CDR3 loop: CASSERAVNEKLFF. The CDR3 region has the DNA TGCGCCAGCAGTGAGAGGGCGGTTAATGAAAAACTGTTTTTT.

The rearrangement joins TRBV18 to TRBJ1-1; weak D call: TRBD1 (5 bases). The CDR3 sequence is 14 residues long. Trimming took 3 bases from V and 4 from J, leaving 12 bases between them. CDR1 and CDR2 from the germline V gene are KGHSH and LQKENI. The CDR3 spells CASSPLQGSTEAFF. CDR3 sequence (DNA): TGTGCCAGCTCACCGCTGCAGGGAAGCACTGAAGCTTTCTTT. Supplemented by reference TRBV18 and TRBJ1-1, the full variable domain reads NAGVMQNPRHLVRRRGQEARLRCSPMKGHSHVYWYRQLPEEGLKFMVYLQKENIIDESGMPKERFSAEFPKEGPSILRIQQVVRGDSAAYFCASSPLQGSTEAFFGQGTRLTVV.

The chain uses TRBV15 and TRBJ1-1, with 11 bases aligning to TRBD1. Germline V gives CDR1 LNHNV, CDR2 YYDKDF (reference sequence). V shed 2 bases, J shed 5 bases, and the junction held 7 bases outside the gene matches. This CDR3 is built from 16 residues. This CDR3 reads CATSRWTGGLGTEAFF. As DNA, the CDR3 is TGTGCCACCAGCAGATGGACAGGGGGCCTGGGTACTGAAGCTTTCTTT.

This rearrangement joins TRBV6-1 to TRBJ1-2; D might be TRBD1 (5 bases). Per germline, CDR1 MNHNS and CDR2 SASEGT. The CDR3 is 16 residues long. V dropped 2 bases and J dropped 4 bases, with 17 bases sitting between them. CDR3 amino acids: CASSEWRGAILYGYTF. CDR3 in DNA: TGTGCCAGCAGTGAATGGAGAGGGGCAATACTCTATGGCTACACCTTC.

The chain couples TRBV28 to TRBJ1-3; 7 bases are shared with TRBD1. V shed 7 bases, J shed 3 bases, and the junction held 6 bases outside the gene matches. The CDR3 has 14 amino acids. CDR1 MDHEN and CDR2 SYDVKM come from the germline V gene. The CDR3 loop is CASTPPGGGNTIYF. The CDR3 DNA reads as TGTGCCAGCACCCCCCCAGGGGGTGGAAACACCATATATTTT.

The V call is TRBV6-4, the J call TRBJ1-1; 7 bases map to TRBD1. The V and J ends lost 9 bases and 1 base, in that order; junction bases with no gene match: 11. This CDR3 contains 15 residues. CDR1 MRHNA and CDR2 SNTAGT come from the germline V gene. CDR3 amino acids: CARTSLQGRNTEAFF. Here the CDR3 DNA reads TGTGCCAGAACCTCCTTACAGGGGCGGAACACTGAAGCTTTCTTT.

The rearrangement links TRBV6-5 to TRBJ2-6; TRBD2 is a possible D gene (5 bases). Germline lookup yields CDR1 MNHEY and CDR2 SVGAGI. Trimming shortened V by 7 bases and J by 0 bases, and 7 bases separated the two germline ends. This CDR3 contains 14 residues. The CDR3 reads CASMEVSGANVLTF. For the CDR3, the DNA is TGTGCCAGCATGGAGGTCTCTGGGGCCAACGTCCTGACTTTC.

The chain uses TRBV28 and TRBJ1-6; 7 bases are shared with TRBD1. Germline trimming cut 6 bases from V and 10 bases from J; bases unmatched to any gene: 6. This CDR3 spans 13 amino acids. Germline CDR1 MDHEN, CDR2 SYDVKM. CDR3 nucleotide sequence: TGTGCCAGCAGGGAGACAGGGCTCTCACCCCTCCACTTT. It specifies CASRETGLSPLHF.

The chain recombines TRBV14 with TRBJ2-2; D may be TRBD1 or TRBD2 (5 bases each). Trimming pared 4 bases from V and 3 bases from J, leaving 9 bases between. Germline V gene lookup returns CDR1 SGHDN and CDR2 FVKESK. The CDR3 sequence is 14 residues long. The CDR3 sequence: CASSLRGDTGELFF. The DNA of the CDR3 is TGTGCCAGCAGCCTCCGGGGCGACACCGGGGAGCTGTTTTTT.

Only a few counts were recorded for this clone. The chain carries TRBV13 and TRBJ2-5; 9 bases match TRBD2. CDR1 and CDR2 (germline): PRHDT, FYEKMQ (reference sequence). Trimming took 8 bases from V and 7 from J; bases not matched to a gene: 5. The CDR3 is made up of 12 amino acids. CDR3 nucleotides: TGTGCCAGCGTTAGCGGGGGAGGGACCCAGTACTTC. Its protein product is CASVSGGGTQYF.

The chain has TRBV7-8 and TRBJ1-2; tentatively, D is TRBD1 (6 bases). V gave up 4 bases and J gave up 8 bases, with 14 bases separating them. The CDR3 spans 13 residues. Germline CDR1 and CDR2: SGHVS and FQNEAQ. The CDR3 nucleotides are TGTGCCAGCAGCTCCACCACAGGGCTCGGCTACACCTTC. It translates to CASSSTTGLGYTF.

The V gene is TRBV2, the J gene TRBJ2-2; 7 bases are shared with TRBD1. Trimming removed 11 bases from V and 5 bases from J; junction bases left unmatched: 8. Germline CDR1 is SNHLY and CDR2 is FYNNEI. This CDR3 is built from 13 residues. The chain's CDR3 is CADSLRGTGELFF. CDR3 coding DNA: TGTGCCGACAGCCTCAGGGGGACCGGGGAGCTGTTTTTT.

This rearrangement joins TRBV30 to TRBJ1-2; D is unclear. The germline gives CDR1 GTSNPN, CDR2 SVGIG (reference sequence). CDR3 length: 13 amino acids. V gave up 0 bases and J gave up 2 bases, with 7 bases separating them. The chain's CDR3 is CAWSVSGNYGYTF. The CDR3, as DNA: TGTGCCTGGAGTGTATCGGGGAACTATGGCTACACCTTC.

This chain connects TRBV5-4 to TRBJ2-5, with 9 bases fitting TRBD1. V was clipped by 2 bases and J by 5 bases; unmatched bases: 7. This CDR3 contains 15 residues. CDR1 and CDR2 (germline): SGHNT, YYREEE (reference sequence). The chain's CDR3 is CASSLTTGGGETQYF. CDR3 DNA sequence: TGTGCCAGCAGCTTAACTACAGGGGGCGGGGAGACCCAGTACTTC.

The chain uses TRBV7-3 and TRBJ2-3; maybe TRBD2 (6 bases). V lost 1 base and J 4 bases, leaving 12 bases between the germline ends. The CDR3 contains 15 residues. Looked up from germline, CDR1 is SGHTA and CDR2 is FQGTGA. The CDR3 sequence is CASSLNPSAPDTQYF. The DNA of the CDR3 is TGTGCCAGCAGCTTAAACCCTAGCGCACCAGATACGCAGTATTTT. The full variable domain, in which reference TRBV7-3 and TRBJ2-3 provide the parts outside the CDR3, is GAGVSQTPSNKVTEKGKYVELRCDPISGHTALYWYRQSLGQGPEFLIYFQGTGAADDSGLPNDRFFAVRPEGSVSTLKIQRTERGDSAVYLCASSLNPSAPDTQYFGPGTRLTVL.

This sequence joins TRBV6-1 and TRBJ1-4; no clear D. V was clipped by 2 bases and J by 4 bases, with 17 bases between them. Germline loops: CDR1 MNHNS, CDR2 SASEGT. The CDR3 contains 17 residues. CDR3 residues: CASSESGGRVNNEKLFF. CDR3 nucleotide sequence: TGTGCCAGCAGTGAATCAGGAGGGCGGGTTAATAATGAAAAACTGTTTTTT.

V gene TRBV27 combines with J gene TRBJ1-5; tentative D call: TRBD1 (6 bases). This CDR3 contains 15 residues. The V gene lost 6 bases and the J gene lost 4 bases, with 16 bases spanning the gap. Germline V gene lookup returns CDR1 MNHEY and CDR2 SMNVEV (reference sequence). CDR3 bases: TGTGCCAGCAGCCCTAACTGGCAGGGGAATCAGCCCCAGCATTTT. Translated: CASSPNWQGNQPQHF.

This sequence joins TRBV7-8 and TRBJ1-2; possible D gene TRBD1, 6 bases. The germline V gene has CDR1 SGHVS and CDR2 FQNEAQ. Trimming stripped 2 bases from V and 6 bases from J, with 10 bases between. CDR3 size: 13 residues. The CDR3 loop reads CASSLTGSDGYTF. The CDR3 DNA sequence: TGTGCCAGCAGCTTAACAGGGTCGGATGGCTACACCTTC.

The chain recombines TRBV29-1 with TRBJ2-1; 8 nucleotides line up with TRBD1. The V gene end was trimmed by 3 bases and the J gene end by 9 bases; junction bases not matched to a gene: 10. The CDR3 runs to 14 residues. CDR1 and CDR2 from the germline V gene are SQVTM and ANQGSEA. The CDR3 is CSVDPDRVRTEQFF. The CDR3, as DNA: TGCAGCGTTGACCCGGACAGGGTGAGGACTGAGCAGTTCTTC.

The CDR3 sequence is CASSPGTWDTEAFF. CDR3 in DNA: TGTGCCAGCAGCCCAGGGACTTGGGACACTGAAGCTTTCTTT. The V and J genes are TRBV7-8 and TRBJ1-1; TRBD1 might be the D (5 bases). Trimming stripped 5 bases from V and 3 bases from J, with 13 bases between. The CDR3 has 14 amino acids. Germline CDR1 is SGHVS and CDR2 is FQNEAQ. Complete variable domain (other parts from reference TRBV7-8 and TRBJ1-1): GAGVSQSPRYKVAKRGQDVALRCDPISGHVSLFWYQQALGQGPEFLTYFQNEAQLDKSGLPSDRFFAERPEGSVSTLKIQRTQQEDSAVYLCASSPGTWDTEAFFGQGTRLTVV.

This chain links TRBV7-2 with TRBJ1-2; 8 bases are shared with TRBD1. Germline CDR1 SGHTA, CDR2 FQGNSA. This CDR3 spans 14 amino acids. The J segment lost 2 bases and the V segment lost 4 bases, leaving 3 bases of the junction unmatched. This CDR3 is CASSSGTGNYGYTF. The CDR3 DNA reads TGTGCCAGCAGCTCGGGGACAGGCAACTATGGCTACACCTTC.

The V call is TRBV19, the J call TRBJ1-6; 7 nucleotides align to TRBD1. The CDR3 contains 14 residues. From germline, CDR1 is LNHDA and CDR2 SQIVND (reference sequence). V shed 7 bases, J shed 6 bases, and the junction held 6 bases outside the gene matches. This CDR3 reads CASTPGTANSPLHF. The CDR3 bases are TGTGCCAGTACCCCAGGGACAGCTAATTCACCCCTCCACTTT. The full variable domain, in which reference TRBV19 and TRBJ1-6 provide the parts outside the CDR3, is DGGITQSPKYLFRKEGQNVTLSCEQNLNHDAMYWYRQDPGQGLRLIYYSQIVNDFQKGDIAEGYSVSREKKESFPLTVTSAQKNPTAFYLCASTPGTANSPLHFGNGTRLTVT.